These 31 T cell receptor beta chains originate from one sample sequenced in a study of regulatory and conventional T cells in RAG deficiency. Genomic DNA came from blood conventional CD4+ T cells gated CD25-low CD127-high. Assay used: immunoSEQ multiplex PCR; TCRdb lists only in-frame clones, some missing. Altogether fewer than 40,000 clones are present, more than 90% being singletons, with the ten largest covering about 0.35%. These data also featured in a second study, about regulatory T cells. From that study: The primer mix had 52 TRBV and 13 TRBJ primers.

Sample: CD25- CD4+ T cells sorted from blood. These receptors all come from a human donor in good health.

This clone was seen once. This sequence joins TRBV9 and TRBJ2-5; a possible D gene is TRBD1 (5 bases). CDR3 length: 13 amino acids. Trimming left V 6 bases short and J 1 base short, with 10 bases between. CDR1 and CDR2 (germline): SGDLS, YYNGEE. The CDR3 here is CASNTGFQETQYF. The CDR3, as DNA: TGTGCCAGCAACACAGGCTTCCAAGAGACCCAGTACTTC.

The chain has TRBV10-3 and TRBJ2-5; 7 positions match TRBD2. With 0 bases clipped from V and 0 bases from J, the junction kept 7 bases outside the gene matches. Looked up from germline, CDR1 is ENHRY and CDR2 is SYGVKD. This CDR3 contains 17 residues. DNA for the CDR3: TGTGCCATCAGTGAGTCTAAAGTCCGGGGGGACCAAGAGACCCAGTACTTC. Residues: CAISESKVRGDQETQYF.

The CDR3 DNA is TGTGCCACCAGCATTAGAGGCCGAACTGGAAACACCATATATTTT. Residues: CATSIRGRTGNTIYF. V gene TRBV15 combines with J gene TRBJ1-3, with D unclear. The CDR3 spans 15 residues. CDR1 LNHNV and CDR2 YYDKDF come from the germline V gene (reference sequence). The germline V and J ends were trimmed by 4 bases and 2 bases, with 12 bases remaining between them.

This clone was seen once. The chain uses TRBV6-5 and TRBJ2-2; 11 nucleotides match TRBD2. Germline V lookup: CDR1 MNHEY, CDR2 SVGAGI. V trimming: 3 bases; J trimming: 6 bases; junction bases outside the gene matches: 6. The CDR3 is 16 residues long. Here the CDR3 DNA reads TGTGCCAGCAGTTATAGTCTAGCGGGGGGATCCGGGGAGCTGTTTTTT. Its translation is CASSYSLAGGSGELFF.

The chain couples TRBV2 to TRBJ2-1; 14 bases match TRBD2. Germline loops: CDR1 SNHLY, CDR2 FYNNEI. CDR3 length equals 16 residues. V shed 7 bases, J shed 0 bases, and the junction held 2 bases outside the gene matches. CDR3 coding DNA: TGTGCCAGCAAAGGACTAGCGGGGGGCTCCTACAATGAGCAGTTCTTC. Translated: CASKGLAGGSYNEQFF.

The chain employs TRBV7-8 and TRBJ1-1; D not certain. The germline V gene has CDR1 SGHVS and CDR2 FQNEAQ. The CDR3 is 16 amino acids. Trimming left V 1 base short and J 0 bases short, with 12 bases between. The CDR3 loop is CASSLEGKGVNTEAFF. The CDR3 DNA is TGTGCCAGCAGCTTAGAAGGGAAGGGAGTGAACACTGAAGCTTTCTTT.

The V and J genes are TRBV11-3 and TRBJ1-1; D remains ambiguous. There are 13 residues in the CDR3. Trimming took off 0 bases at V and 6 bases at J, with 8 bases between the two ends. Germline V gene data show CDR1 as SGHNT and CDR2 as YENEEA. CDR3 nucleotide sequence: TGTGCCAGCAGCTTAGATCGTTTCTCTGAAGCTTTCTTT. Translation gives CASSLDRFSEAFF.

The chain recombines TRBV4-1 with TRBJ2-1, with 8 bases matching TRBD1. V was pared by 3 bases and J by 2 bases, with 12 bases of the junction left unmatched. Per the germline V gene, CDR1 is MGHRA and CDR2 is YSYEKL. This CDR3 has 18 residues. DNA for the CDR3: TGCGCCAGCAGCCAGGATTATGGGAGGACAGGGACCTACAATGAGCAGTTCTTC. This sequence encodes CASSQDYGRTGTYNEQFF.

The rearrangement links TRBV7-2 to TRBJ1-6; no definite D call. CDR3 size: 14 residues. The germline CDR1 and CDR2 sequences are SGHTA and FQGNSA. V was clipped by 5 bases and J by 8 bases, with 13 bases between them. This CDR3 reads CASSKKYGDSPLHF. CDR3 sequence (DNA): TGTGCCAGCAGCAAAAAATACGGGGATTCACCCCTCCACTTT.

As DNA, the CDR3 is TGTGCCAGCAGTGAATCAGGGACCTACGAGCAGTACTTC. Protein sequence: CASSESGTYEQYF. The chain has TRBV25-1 and TRBJ2-7; a weak D match, TRBD1 (5 bases). The CDR3 runs to 13 residues. Germline lookup yields CDR1 MGHDK and CDR2 SYGVNS. V lost 1 base to trimming and J lost 2 bases, with 6 bases between them.

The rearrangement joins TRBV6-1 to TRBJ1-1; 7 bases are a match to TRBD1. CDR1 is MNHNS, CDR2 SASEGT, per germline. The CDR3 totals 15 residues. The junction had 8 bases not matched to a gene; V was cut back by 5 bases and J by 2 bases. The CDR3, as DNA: TGTGCCAGCAGTCCAAGGGGGCGGGTTAACACTGAAGCTTTCTTT. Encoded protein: CASSPRGRVNTEAFF.

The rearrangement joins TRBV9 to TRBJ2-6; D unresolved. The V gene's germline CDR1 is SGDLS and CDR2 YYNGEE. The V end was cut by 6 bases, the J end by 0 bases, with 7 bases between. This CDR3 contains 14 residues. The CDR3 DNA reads TGTGCCAGCAACAGTAACTCTGGGGCCAACGTCCTGACTTTC. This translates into CASNSNSGANVLTF.

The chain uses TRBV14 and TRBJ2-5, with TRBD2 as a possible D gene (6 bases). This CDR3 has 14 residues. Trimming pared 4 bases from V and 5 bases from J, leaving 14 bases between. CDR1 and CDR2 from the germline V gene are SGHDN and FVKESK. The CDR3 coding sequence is TGTGCCAGCAGCCGACAGAGGGCGGGGGAGACCCAGTACTTC. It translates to CASSRQRAGETQYF.

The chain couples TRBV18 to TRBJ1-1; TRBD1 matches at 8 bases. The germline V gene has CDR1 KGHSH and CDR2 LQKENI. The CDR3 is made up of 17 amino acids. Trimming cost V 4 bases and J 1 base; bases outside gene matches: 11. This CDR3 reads CASSHLATTGANTEAFF. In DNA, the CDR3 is TGTGCCAGCTCACACCTTGCAACGACAGGGGCGAACACTGAAGCTTTCTTT.

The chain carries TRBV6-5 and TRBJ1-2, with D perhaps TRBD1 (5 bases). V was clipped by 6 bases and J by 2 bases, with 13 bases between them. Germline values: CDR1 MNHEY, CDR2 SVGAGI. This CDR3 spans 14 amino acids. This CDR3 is CASRRGRDNYGYTF. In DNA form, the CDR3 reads TGTGCCAGCAGGCGGGGGAGAGACAACTATGGCTACACCTTC.

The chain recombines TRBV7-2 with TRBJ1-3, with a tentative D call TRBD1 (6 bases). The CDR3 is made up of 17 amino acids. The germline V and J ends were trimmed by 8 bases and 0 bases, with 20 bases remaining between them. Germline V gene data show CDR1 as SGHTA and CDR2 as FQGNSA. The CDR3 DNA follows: TGTGCCAGCGCTCCCGGGACAACCCCTCTCTCTGGAAACACCATATATTTT. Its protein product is CASAPGTTPLSGNTIYF.

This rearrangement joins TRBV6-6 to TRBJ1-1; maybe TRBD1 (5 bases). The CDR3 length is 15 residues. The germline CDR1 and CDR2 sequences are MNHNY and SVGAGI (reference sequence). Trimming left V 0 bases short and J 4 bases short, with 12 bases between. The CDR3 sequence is CASSYSRPGGTEAFF. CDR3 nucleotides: TGTGCCAGCAGTTACTCCCGCCCGGGGGGCACTGAAGCTTTCTTT.

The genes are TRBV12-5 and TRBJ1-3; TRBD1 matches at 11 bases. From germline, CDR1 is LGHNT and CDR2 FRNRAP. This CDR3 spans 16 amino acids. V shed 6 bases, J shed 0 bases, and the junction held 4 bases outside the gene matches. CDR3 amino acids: CASGLGQGASGNTIYF. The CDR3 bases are TGTGCTAGTGGCCTAGGACAGGGGGCCTCTGGAAACACCATATATTTT. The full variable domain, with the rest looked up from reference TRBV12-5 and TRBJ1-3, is DARVTQTPRHKVTEMGQEVTMRCQPILGHNTVFWYRQTMMQGLELLAYFRNRAPLDDSGMPKDRFSAEMPDATLATLKIQPSEPRDSAVYFCASGLGQGASGNTIYFGEGSWLTVV.

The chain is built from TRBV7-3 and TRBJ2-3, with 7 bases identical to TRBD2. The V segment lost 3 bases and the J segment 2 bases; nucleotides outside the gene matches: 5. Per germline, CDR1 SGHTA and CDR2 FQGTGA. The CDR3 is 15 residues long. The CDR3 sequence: CASSFSGLTTDTQYF. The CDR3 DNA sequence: TGTGCCAGCAGCTTTAGCGGGCTAACCACAGATACGCAGTATTTT.

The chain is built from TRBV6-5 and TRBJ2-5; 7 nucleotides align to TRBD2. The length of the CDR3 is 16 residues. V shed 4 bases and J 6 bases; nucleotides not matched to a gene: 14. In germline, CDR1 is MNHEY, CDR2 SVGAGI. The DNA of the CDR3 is TGTGCCAGCAGTTCCCTCCTTCGGGAGGTGCGAAAGACCCAGTACTTC. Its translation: CASSSLLREVRKTQYF.

The CDR3 sequence: CATSGQLDTQYF. The CDR3 DNA reads as TGTGCCACCAGCGGACAGCTAGATACGCAGTATTTT. The chain has TRBV15 and TRBJ2-3; perhaps TRBD1 as D (6 bases). The germline V gene encodes CDR1 LNHNV and CDR2 YYDKDF (reference sequence). The CDR3 length is 12 residues. Trimming took off 5 bases at V and 5 bases at J, with 8 bases between the two ends.

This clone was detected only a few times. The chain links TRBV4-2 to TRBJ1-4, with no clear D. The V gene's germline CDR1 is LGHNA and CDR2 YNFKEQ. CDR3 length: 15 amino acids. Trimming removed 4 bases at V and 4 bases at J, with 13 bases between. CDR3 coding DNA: TGTGCCAGCAGCCTCAACAGCCTGTATAATGAAAAACTGTTTTTT. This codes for CASSLNSLYNEKLFF.

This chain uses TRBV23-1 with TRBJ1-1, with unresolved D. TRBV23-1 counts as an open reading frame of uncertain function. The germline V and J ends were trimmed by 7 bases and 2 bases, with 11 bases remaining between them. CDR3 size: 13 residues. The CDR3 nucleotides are TGCGCCAGCATTTGTCCCAGAAACACTGAAGCTTTCTTT. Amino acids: CASICPRNTEAFF.

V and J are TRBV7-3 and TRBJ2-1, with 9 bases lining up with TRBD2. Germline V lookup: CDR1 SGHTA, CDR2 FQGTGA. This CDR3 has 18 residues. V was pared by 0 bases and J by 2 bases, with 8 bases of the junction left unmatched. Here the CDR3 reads CASSLTKSSGRTYNEQFF. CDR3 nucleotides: TGTGCCAGCAGCTTAACGAAGTCGAGCGGGAGGACCTACAATGAGCAGTTCTTC.

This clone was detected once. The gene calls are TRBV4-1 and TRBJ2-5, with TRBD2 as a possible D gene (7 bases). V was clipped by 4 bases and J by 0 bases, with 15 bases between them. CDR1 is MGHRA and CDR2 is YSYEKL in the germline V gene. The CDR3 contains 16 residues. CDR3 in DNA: TGCGCCAGCAGCCGGACTCGAGGGGGGGACCAAGAGACCCAGTACTTC. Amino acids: CASSRTRGGDQETQYF.

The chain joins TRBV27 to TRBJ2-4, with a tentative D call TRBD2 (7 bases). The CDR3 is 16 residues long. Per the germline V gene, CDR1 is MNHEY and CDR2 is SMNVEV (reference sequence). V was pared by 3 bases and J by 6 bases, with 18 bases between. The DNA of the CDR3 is TGTGCCAGCAGTTTTCGAGGGGGAGGGGTAGGAAACATTCAGTACTTC. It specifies CASSFRGGGVGNIQYF.

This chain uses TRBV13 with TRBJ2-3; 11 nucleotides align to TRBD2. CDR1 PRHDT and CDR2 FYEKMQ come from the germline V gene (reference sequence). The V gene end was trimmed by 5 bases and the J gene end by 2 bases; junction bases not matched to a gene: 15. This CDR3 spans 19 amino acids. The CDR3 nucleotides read TGTGCCAGCAGCGGGTCTGGGCTAGCGGGGGGTGCCCCCACAGATACGCAGTATTTT. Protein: CASSGSGLAGGAPTDTQYF.

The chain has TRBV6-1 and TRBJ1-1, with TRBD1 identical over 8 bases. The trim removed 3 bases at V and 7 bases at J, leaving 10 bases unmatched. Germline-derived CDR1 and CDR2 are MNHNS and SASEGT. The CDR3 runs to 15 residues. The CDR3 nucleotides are TGTGCCAGCAGTGAGAATCCAGGGGGCGCGATTGAAGCTTTCTTT. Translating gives CASSENPGGAIEAFF.

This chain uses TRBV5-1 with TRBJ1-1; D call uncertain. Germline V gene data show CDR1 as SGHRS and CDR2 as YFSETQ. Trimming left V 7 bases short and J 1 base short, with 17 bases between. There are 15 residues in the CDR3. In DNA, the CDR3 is TGCGCCAGCCTCCCCGAGTTTTCACCGAACACTGAAGCTTTCTTT. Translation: CASLPEFSPNTEAFF.

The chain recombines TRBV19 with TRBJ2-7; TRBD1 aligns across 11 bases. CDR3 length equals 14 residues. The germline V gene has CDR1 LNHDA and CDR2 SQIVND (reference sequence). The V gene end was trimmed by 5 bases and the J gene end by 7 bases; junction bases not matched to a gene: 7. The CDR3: CASSRDRGSGEQYF. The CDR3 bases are TGTGCCAGTAGTCGGGACAGGGGGAGTGGAGAGCAGTACTTC.

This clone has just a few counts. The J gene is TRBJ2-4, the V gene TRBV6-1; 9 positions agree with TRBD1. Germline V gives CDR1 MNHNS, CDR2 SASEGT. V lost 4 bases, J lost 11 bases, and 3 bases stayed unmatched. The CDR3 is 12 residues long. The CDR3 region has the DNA TGTGCCAGCAGTGCCCACAGGGGGCTTCAGTACTTC. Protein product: CASSAHRGLQYF.